Listed here are 26 T cell receptor beta chains from one sample, sequenced in a study of neurological immune-mediated disorders. TCRdb itself ran the 5' RACE reads through MiXCR, one entry per CDR3 protein. The table records about 57,000 distinct CDR3 sequences, about 13% of them present only once. The sequenced sample consisted of PBMCs. The receptors were gathered from an older woman with HTLV-1-associated myelopathy (HAM/TSP).

The table lists this clonotype with many counts. DNA for the CDR3: TGTGCCAGCAGCTTTTCCCAAGGTGTGGGGGCCGAGCAGTACTTC. Protein product: CASSFSQGVGAEQYF. The chain combines TRBV11-2 with TRBJ2-7; D perhaps matches TRBD1 (6 bases). Per the germline V gene, CDR1 is SGHAT and CDR2 is FQNNGV. This CDR3 contains 15 residues. Deletions cut 3 bases from V and 6 bases from J, with 18 bases between.

This clonotype has a count of ten or more. The chain combines TRBV5-1 with TRBJ2-7; a weak D match, TRBD2 (6 bases). CDR1 is SGHRS and CDR2 is YFSETQ in the germline V gene. This CDR3 region has 15 residues. The V end was cut by 3 bases, the J end by 7 bases, with 20 bases between. CDR3 coding DNA: TGCGCCAGCAGCTGGCGGGGTAGCGGAGGGAATGAGCAGTACTTC. Protein sequence: CASSWRGSGGNEQYF.

This clonotype was counted many times. The chain has TRBV12-3 or TRBV12-4 and TRBJ2-7, with 14 bases identical to TRBD2. The length of the CDR3 is 19 residues. Trimming cost V 5 bases and J 3 bases; bases outside gene matches: 15. In DNA, the CDR3 is TGTGCCAGCAGTCAAACCTCGGCCGGACTAGCGGGAGGCATCTACGAGCAGTACTTC. Translating gives CASSQTSAGLAGGIYEQYF.

The V call is TRBV29-1, the J call TRBJ1-4; 8 bases are a match to TRBD1. The trim removed 7 bases at V and 8 bases at J, leaving 6 bases unmatched. The CDR3 runs 12 residues. CDR1 SQVTM and CDR2 ANQGSEA come from the germline V gene. CDR3 in amino acids: CSAEDREEKLFF. CDR3 DNA sequence: TGCAGCGCCGAGGACAGGGAGGAAAAACTGTTTTTT.

This clonotype appeared a few times. This rearrangement joins TRBV12-3 or TRBV12-4 to TRBJ1-2; 9 bases fit TRBD1. Unmatched junction bases numbered 13, after V lost 6 bases and J lost 8 bases. This CDR3 is built from 15 residues. CDR3 nucleotide sequence: TGTGCCAGCAGCCTACCGGGACAGGGATCCGGCGGCTACACCTTC. Residues: CASSLPGQGSGGYTF.

This clonotype showed up many times. This chain connects TRBV5-1 to TRBJ2-7; D is perhaps TRBD1 (6 bases). The V gene's germline CDR1 is SGHRS and CDR2 YFSETQ. Trimming left V 5 bases short and J 7 bases short, with 16 bases between. The CDR3 covers 13 residues. CDR3 nucleotide sequence: TGCGCCAGCAGGTCCTCCGGGACACCAGAGCAGTACTTC. Translated: CASRSSGTPEQYF.

This clonotype was seen only once. This clone may be a read error of a much larger clone one base away. This sequence joins TRBV25-1 and TRBJ2-1, with D unresolved. The V gene's germline CDR1 is MGHDK and CDR2 SYGVNS. V gave up 2 bases and J gave up 8 bases, with 10 bases separating them. The CDR3 extends over 13 amino acids. CDR3: CASSEVKGDEQFF. In DNA, the CDR3 is TGTGCCAGCAGTGAAGTGAAGGGCGATGAGCAGTTCTTC.

This clonotype was observed many times. V and J are TRBV5-1 and TRBJ2-5; 10 positions match TRBD2. Trimming at V came to 0 bases and at J to 2 bases, leaving 4 bases not matched to a gene. The CDR3 contains 16 residues. Germline values: CDR1 SGHRS, CDR2 YFSETQ. CDR3 protein: CASSLGRTSGQETQYF. The CDR3 nucleotides read TGCGCCAGCAGCTTGGGGCGGACTAGCGGACAAGAGACCCAGTACTTC.

This chain joins TRBV19 and TRBJ1-1; 10 nucleotides line up with TRBD1. V trimming: 5 bases; J trimming: 0 bases; junction bases outside the gene matches: 9. The CDR3 is 17 residues long. CDR1 is LNHDA, CDR2 SQIVND, per germline (reference sequence). CDR3 in amino acids: CASSPTGGWGLNTEAFF. CDR3 coding DNA: TGTGCCAGTAGTCCGACAGGGGGCTGGGGACTGAACACTGAAGCTTTCTTT. The full variable domain, in which reference TRBV19 and TRBJ1-1 provide the parts outside the CDR3, is DGGITQSPKYLFRKEGQNVTLSCEQNLNHDAMYWYRQDPGQGLRLIYYSQIVNDFQKGDIAEGYSVSREKKESFPLTVTSAQKNPTAFYLCASSPTGGWGLNTEAFFGQGTRLTVV.

This clonotype has at least ten counts. This chain links TRBV5-1 with TRBJ1-1; no definite D call. From germline, CDR1 is SGHRS and CDR2 YFSETQ. CDR3 size: 13 residues. V lost 2 bases, J lost 4 bases, and 9 bases lay in between. The CDR3 DNA sequence: TGCGCCAGCAGCTTACTCATCGGCACTGAAGCTTTCTTT. Translating it yields CASSLLIGTEAFF.

This clonotype has a count of ten or more. The V call is TRBV11-2, the J call TRBJ2-7; D is undetermined. V lost 1 base and J 2 bases, leaving 9 bases between the germline ends. There are 14 residues in the CDR3. CDR1 and CDR2 from the germline V gene are SGHAT and FQNNGV. CDR3 amino acids: CASSLGPRAYEQYF. Here the CDR3 DNA reads TGTGCCAGCAGCTTAGGCCCCCGGGCCTACGAGCAGTACTTC.

This clonotype was seen ten or more times. This chain uses TRBV10-3 with TRBJ2-7; possibly TRBD1 for D (5 bases). V lost 0 bases, J lost 5 bases, and 11 bases lay in between. CDR1 is ENHRY and CDR2 is SYGVKD in the germline V gene. CDR3 length: 14 amino acids. This chain's CDR3 is CAISESSRVNEQYF. The CDR3 nucleotides read TGTGCCATCAGTGAGTCGTCCAGGGTCAACGAGCAGTACTTC.

This clonotype turned up a few times. The genes are TRBV7-8 and TRBJ1-5, with D tentatively TRBD1 (6 bases). There are 17 residues in the CDR3. V dropped 5 bases and J dropped 5 bases, with 22 bases sitting between them. Germline V CDR1 and CDR2: SGHVS, FQNEAQ. CDR3 in amino acids: CASSPRRSTQGYQPQHF. Written as DNA, the CDR3 is TGTGCCAGCAGCCCGCGACGTAGTACACAGGGATATCAGCCCCAGCATTTT.

This clonotype was recorded many times. V and J are TRBV29-1 and TRBJ2-3; unclear D gene. The V gene's germline CDR1 is SQVTM and CDR2 ANQGSEA. V dropped 4 bases and J dropped 0 bases, with 8 bases sitting between them. The CDR3 is 13 amino acids. The CDR3 region is CSVVYASTDTQYF. The CDR3, as DNA: TGCAGCGTTGTGTATGCTAGCACAGATACGCAGTATTTT.

This clonotype was detected ten times or more. This chain connects TRBV29-1 to TRBJ2-1; the D is unclear. Germline V gives CDR1 SQVTM, CDR2 ANQGSEA. This CDR3 has 14 residues. V was trimmed by 6 bases and J by 4 bases, leaving 16 bases between them. CDR3 sequence reads: CSVTPPSGYNEQFF. CDR3 nucleotide sequence: TGCAGCGTAACACCCCCGTCCGGGTACAATGAGCAGTTCTTC.

The table lists this clonotype with many counts. The J gene is TRBJ2-7, the V gene TRBV11-2; 9 positions agree with TRBD2. Unmatched junction bases numbered 4, after V lost 5 bases and J lost 2 bases. Per the germline V gene, CDR1 is SGHAT and CDR2 is FQNNGV. The CDR3 loop spans 14 amino acids. CDR3: CASSQTSGTYEQYF. The CDR3 nucleotides are TGTGCCAGCAGCCAGACTAGCGGCACCTACGAGCAGTACTTC.

This clonotype has at least ten counts. This chain uses TRBV18 with TRBJ2-7; TRBD2 might be the D (7 bases). Germline values: CDR1 KGHSH, CDR2 LQKENI. This CDR3 is 15 amino acids long. Trimming stripped 8 bases from V and 5 bases from J, with 22 bases between. In DNA, the CDR3 is TGTGCCAGCCAAAAAACAGGGATGCGGGAGAACGAGCAGTACTTC. Encoded protein: CASQKTGMRENEQYF.

The table lists this clonotype with many counts. J is TRBJ1-1 and V is TRBV5-1; 9 positions agree with TRBD1. The CDR3 covers 15 residues. The germline CDR1 and CDR2 sequences are SGHRS and YFSETQ. Trimming took 0 bases from V and 5 from J; bases not matched to a gene: 5. The CDR3 DNA sequence: TGCGCCAGCAGCTTGGAGGGGACAGGGTGGACTGAAGCTTTCTTT. Protein: CASSLEGTGWTEAFF.

In this sample, this clonotype turned up many times. The chain is built from TRBV5-1 and TRBJ2-5; 11 bases match TRBD1. CDR1 is SGHRS, CDR2 YFSETQ, per germline. V trimming: 4 bases; J trimming: 4 bases; junction bases outside the gene matches: 6. The CDR3 is 15 residues long. Here the CDR3 DNA reads TGCGCCAGCAGCCCCGGACAGGGGGCCGGAGAGACCCAGTACTTC. The encoded protein is CASSPGQGAGETQYF.

In its sample, this clonotype was seen many times. The chain couples TRBV5-1 to TRBJ2-1, with 9 bases fitting TRBD2. The length of the CDR3 is 18 residues. CDR1 is SGHRS, CDR2 YFSETQ, per germline. The V gene end was trimmed by 4 bases and the J gene end by 0 bases; junction bases not matched to a gene: 11. CDR3 protein: CASSISAGGLSSYNEQFF. The CDR3 nucleotides read TGCGCCAGCAGCATCTCAGCGGGAGGACTGAGCTCCTACAATGAGCAGTTCTTC.

V is TRBV20-1 and J is TRBJ2-1, with 11 bases lining up with TRBD2. The length of the CDR3 is 14 residues. Losses at the gene ends were 4 bases for V and 9 bases for J; bases not matched to a gene: 8. CDR1 is DFQATT, CDR2 SNEGSKA, per germline (reference sequence). This CDR3 is CSANSGRGNREQFF. The CDR3 region has the DNA TGCAGTGCTAATAGCGGGAGGGGGAACCGTGAGCAGTTCTTC.

This clonotype appeared many times. The chain carries TRBV20-1 and TRBJ2-7; D unresolved. Germline V CDR1 and CDR2: DFQATT, SNEGSKA (reference sequence). The V end was cut by 6 bases, the J end by 2 bases, with 17 bases between. CDR3 length: 14 amino acids. CDR3 in DNA: TGCAGTGCCCCCCCCGCCGACGGCCCCTACGAGCAGTACTTC. This codes for CSAPPADGPYEQYF.

At least ten counts were recorded for this clonotype. The chain uses TRBV6-6 and TRBJ2-7; either TRBD1 or TRBD2 may fit D (6 bases each). The CDR3 spans 14 residues. Germline-derived CDR1 and CDR2 are MNHNY and SVGAGI (reference sequence). Trimming left V 2 bases short and J 3 bases short, with 11 bases between. CDR3 sequence: CASSYRGANYEQYF. The CDR3 DNA reads as TGTGCCAGCAGTTACAGGGGGGCTAACTACGAGCAGTACTTC.

This clonotype was recorded many times. V and J are TRBV11-2 and TRBJ2-2; D gene ambiguous. V lost 5 bases and J 5 bases, leaving 6 bases between the germline ends. Germline loops: CDR1 SGHAT, CDR2 FQNNGV. The CDR3 spans 12 residues. The CDR3 DNA reads TGTGCCAGCAGCCCACGTACCGGGGAGCTGTTTTTT. Translated, it gives CASSPRTGELFF.

This clonotype was seen ten or more times. The chain links TRBV6-5 to TRBJ1-1; D is unresolved. The CDR3 runs 14 residues. Trimming took off 7 bases at V and 1 base at J, with 13 bases between the two ends. Germline CDR1 is MNHEY and CDR2 is SVGAGI. DNA for the CDR3: TGTGCCAGCAATACAAGGCGCGGGAACACTGAAGCTTTCTTT. This codes for CASNTRRGNTEAFF.

This clonotype came up many times. The V gene is TRBV20-1, the J gene TRBJ2-7; TRBD2 matches at 11 bases. Germline V gene lookup returns CDR1 DFQATT and CDR2 SNEGSKA (reference sequence). This CDR3 is 14 amino acids long. The J segment lost 3 bases and the V segment lost 6 bases, leaving 7 bases of the junction unmatched. DNA of the CDR3: TGCAGTGCCCCCGCTGGGACTAGCGGCTACGAGCAGTACTTC. Its translation: CSAPAGTSGYEQYF.